This TCR beta chain comes out of a study of cytomegalovirus exposure and HLA in healthy donors. Looking at the study overall: A subsequent analysis stated that the 100 to 150 validation repertoires were run on the same platform as the approximately 710 first-cohort repertoires.

The repertoire was sequenced with immunoSEQ multiplex PCR; TCRdb's copy has only in-frame clones and lacks some. The sample shows approximately 230,000 clones, roughly nine tenths of them seen only once. Germline CDR1 is MNHNS and CDR2 is SASEGT. The CDR3 extends over 15 amino acids. J was trimmed by 6 bases and V by 4 bases; bases with no gene match: 9. The receptor was isolated from a man aged 18 to 30 in good health and CMV-seropositive. The rearrangement joins TRBV6-1 to TRBJ2-1; the match to TRBD2 covers 7 bases. Sequenced: PBMCs. This chain's CDR3 is CASSGGTNGINEQFF. The DNA for the CDR3 is TGTGCCAGCAGTGGCGGGACTAACGGTATCAATGAGCAGTTCTTC.